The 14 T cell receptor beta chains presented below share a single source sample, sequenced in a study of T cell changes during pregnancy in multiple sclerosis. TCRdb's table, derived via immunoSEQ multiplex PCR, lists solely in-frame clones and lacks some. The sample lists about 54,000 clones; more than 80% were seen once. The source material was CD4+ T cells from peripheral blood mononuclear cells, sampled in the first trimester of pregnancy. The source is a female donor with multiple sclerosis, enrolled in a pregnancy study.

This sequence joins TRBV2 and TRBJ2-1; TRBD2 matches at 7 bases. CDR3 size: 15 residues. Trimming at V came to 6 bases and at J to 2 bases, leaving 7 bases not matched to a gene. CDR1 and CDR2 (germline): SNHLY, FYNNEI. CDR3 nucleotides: TGTGCCAGCAGCGGTAGCGGGTTGCCCTACAATGAGCAGTTCTTC. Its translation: CASSGSGLPYNEQFF.

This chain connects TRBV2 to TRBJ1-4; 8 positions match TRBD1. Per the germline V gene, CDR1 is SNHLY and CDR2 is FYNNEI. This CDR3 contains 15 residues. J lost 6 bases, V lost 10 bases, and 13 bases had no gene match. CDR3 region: CATPGGPESDEKLFF. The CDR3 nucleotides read TGTGCCACCCCAGGGGGCCCCGAATCGGATGAAAAACTGTTTTTT.

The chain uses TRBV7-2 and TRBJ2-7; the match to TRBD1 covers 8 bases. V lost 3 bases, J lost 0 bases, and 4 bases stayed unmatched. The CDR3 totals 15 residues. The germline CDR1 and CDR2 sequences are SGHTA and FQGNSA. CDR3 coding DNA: TGTGCCAGCAGCTTGGGGGACAGGAGCTCCTACGAGCAGTACTTC. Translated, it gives CASSLGDRSSYEQYF.

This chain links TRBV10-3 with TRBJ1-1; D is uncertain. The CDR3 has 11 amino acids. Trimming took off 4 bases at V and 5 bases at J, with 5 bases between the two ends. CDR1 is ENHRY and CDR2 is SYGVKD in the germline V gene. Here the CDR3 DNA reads TGTGCCATCAGTGGCGGAACTGAAGCTTTCTTT. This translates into CAISGGTEAFF.

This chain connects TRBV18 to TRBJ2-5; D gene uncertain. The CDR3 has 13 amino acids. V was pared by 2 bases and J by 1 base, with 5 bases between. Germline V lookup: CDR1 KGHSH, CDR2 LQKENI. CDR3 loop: CASSPILQETQYF. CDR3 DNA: TGTGCCAGCTCACCAATACTCCAAGAGACCCAGTACTTC.

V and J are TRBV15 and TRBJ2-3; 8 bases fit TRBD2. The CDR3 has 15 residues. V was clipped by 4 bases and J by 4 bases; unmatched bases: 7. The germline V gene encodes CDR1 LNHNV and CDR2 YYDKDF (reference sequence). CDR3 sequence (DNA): TGTGCCACCAGCACCGACGGGGGGGCAGCAGATACGCAGTATTTT. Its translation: CATSTDGGAADTQYF.

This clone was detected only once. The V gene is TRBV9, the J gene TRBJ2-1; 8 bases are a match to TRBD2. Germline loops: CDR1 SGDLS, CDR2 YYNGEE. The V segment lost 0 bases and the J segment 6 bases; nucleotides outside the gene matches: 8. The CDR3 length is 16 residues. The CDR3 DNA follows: TGTGCCAGCAGCGTAGCAGGGACTAGTGGTCTCAATGAGCAGTTCTTC. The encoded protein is CASSVAGTSGLNEQFF.

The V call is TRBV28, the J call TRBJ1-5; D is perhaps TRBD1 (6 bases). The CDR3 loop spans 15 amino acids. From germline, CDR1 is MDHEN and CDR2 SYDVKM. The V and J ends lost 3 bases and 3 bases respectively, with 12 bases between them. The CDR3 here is CASSLGTLVNQPQHF. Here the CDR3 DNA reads TGTGCCAGCAGTTTGGGGACATTAGTCAATCAGCCCCAGCATTTT.

The CDR3 spells CASSPEPTATNTEAFF. The CDR3, as DNA: TGCGCCAGCAGCCCGGAACCGACAGCCACGAACACTGAAGCTTTCTTT. The rearrangement links TRBV4-1 to TRBJ1-1; a possible D gene is TRBD1 (5 bases). Germline-derived CDR1 and CDR2 are MGHRA and YSYEKL. This CDR3 is 16 amino acids long. The V end was cut by 4 bases, the J end by 1 base, with 16 bases between.

Here the CDR3 reads CSVTPGQGGEQYF. The CDR3 DNA follows: TGCAGCGTTACCCCGGGACAGGGGGGGGAGCAGTACTTC. The V gene is TRBV29-1, the J gene TRBJ2-7; 11 nucleotides agree with TRBD1. Germline loops: CDR1 SQVTM, CDR2 ANQGSEA. With 5 bases clipped from V and 7 bases from J, the junction kept 7 bases outside the gene matches. The CDR3 is made up of 13 amino acids.

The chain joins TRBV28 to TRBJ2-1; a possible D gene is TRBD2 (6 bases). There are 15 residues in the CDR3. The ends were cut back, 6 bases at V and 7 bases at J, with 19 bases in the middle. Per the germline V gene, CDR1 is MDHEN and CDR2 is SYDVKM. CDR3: CASRRSSAVGNEQFF. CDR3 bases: TGTGCCAGCAGGCGATCTAGCGCCGTGGGGAATGAGCAGTTCTTC.

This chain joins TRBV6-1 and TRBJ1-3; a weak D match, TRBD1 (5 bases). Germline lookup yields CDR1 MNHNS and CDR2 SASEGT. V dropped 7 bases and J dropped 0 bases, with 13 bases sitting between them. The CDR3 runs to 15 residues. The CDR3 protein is CASKGQPVSGNTIYF. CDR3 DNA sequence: TGTGCCAGCAAGGGGCAGCCCGTCTCTGGAAACACCATATATTTT.

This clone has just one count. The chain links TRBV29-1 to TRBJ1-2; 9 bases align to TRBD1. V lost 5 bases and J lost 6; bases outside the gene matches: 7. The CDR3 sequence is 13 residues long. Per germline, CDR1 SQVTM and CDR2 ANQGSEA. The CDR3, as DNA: TGCAGCGTTAAGGACAGGGGAGGCAATGGCTACACCTTC. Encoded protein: CSVKDRGGNGYTF.

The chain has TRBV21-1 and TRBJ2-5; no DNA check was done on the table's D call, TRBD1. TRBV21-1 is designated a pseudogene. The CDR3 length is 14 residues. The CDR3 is CASRSDRGQETQYF. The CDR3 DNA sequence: TGTGCCAGCCGCTCGGACAGGGGACAAGAGACCCAGTACTTC.